These T cell receptor beta chains were read from a single sample in a study of shared clonotypes between healthy human individuals. The method was immunoSEQ multiplex PCR; TCRdb's version includes in-frame clones alone and lacks a portion of them. Among about 2,100,000 clones listed, approximately 94% were seen once. Sequenced: naive CD8+ T cells from PBMCs. Receptors originate from a man aged 18 to 30 in good health. Some clones in this sample may be carry-over from other donors' samples. The CDR3 runs from the conserved cysteine through the conserved F or W. D genes are given only for firm matches. Expanded clones are given a class, and other clones once, few, many or no size at all.

V	J	D	size	DNA	CDR3
TRBV7-6	TRBJ2-1	-	-	TGTGCCAGCAGCCCCCTGGGAATGCAAGCGATATCCTACAATGAGCAGTTCTTC	CASSPLGMQAISYNEQFF
TRBV6-6	TRBJ2-7	-	-	TGTGCCAGCAGTTATTCAGAACCCAGCTCCTACGAGCAGTACTTC	CASSYSEPSSYEQYF
TRBV27	TRBJ2-5	TRBD2	-	TGTGCCAGCAGTTCCGGGACTAGCAGAGAGACCCAGTACTTC	CASSSGTSRETQYF
TRBV9	TRBJ1-2	TRBD1	-	TGTGCCAGCAGCGTGAACAGGGGGCCGGCTAACTATGGCTACACCTTC	CASSVNRGPANYGYTF
TRBV7-9	TRBJ2-7	TRBD1	-	TGTGCCAGCAGCTGGACAGGGTGGGAGCAGTACTTC	CASSWTGWEQYF
TRBV5-8	TRBJ2-7	TRBD1	-	TGTGCCAGCAGCTTAAGGGTCTCGGACAGGGAATTTAACGAGCAGTACTTC	CASSLRVSDREFNEQYF
TRBV7-2	TRBJ1-1	-	-	TGTGCCAGCAGCTTAGTGTCCTCTGAAGCTTTCTTT	CASSLVSSEAFF
TRBV7-9	TRBJ1-1	TRBD1	-	TGTGCCAGCACCAGTACAGGGGCGGGCACTGAAGCTTTCTTT	CASTSTGAGTEAFF
TRBV18	TRBJ2-7	-	-	TGTGCCAGCTCAGATGGTAGCGCGCGCGAGCAGTACTTC	CASSDGSAREQYF
TRBV2	TRBJ2-4	-	-	TGTGCCAGCAGTGAAGGATTAGCTGCAGCCAAAAACATTCAGTACTTC	CASSEGLAAAKNIQYF
TRBV28	TRBJ1-2	-	-	TGTGCCAGCAGTTTACAACAGGGTTTATGGTATGGCTACACCTTC	CASSLQQGLWYGYTF
TRBV7-2	TRBJ1-3	-	-	TGTGCCAGCAGCCCACTCAGGGGCTCTGGAAACACCATATATTTT	CASSPLRGSGNTIYF
TRBV18	TRBJ2-1	-	-	TGTGCCAGCTCACCAGCATTCCATGAGCAGTTCTTC	CASSPAFHEQFF
TRBV19	TRBJ2-7	TRBD1	-	TGTGCCAGTAGCCAGAGGGACAGGGTAAACCCCTACGAGCAGTACTTC	CASSQRDRVNPYEQYF
TRBV9	TRBJ2-7	-	-	TGTGCCAGCAGCCCCCAAAGTACGGACGAGCAGTACTTC	CASSPQSTDEQYF
TRBV19	TRBJ1-1	TRBD1	-	TGTGCCAGTAGTATACTCGGTTTTGACAGGGTGGCTGAAGCTTTCTTT	CASSILGFDRVAEAFF
TRBV19	TRBJ2-7	TRBD2	-	TGTGCCAGTAGCTTAAGTAGCGGGAGAATCTACGAGCAGTACTTC	CASSLSSGRIYEQYF
TRBV4-3	TRBJ1-6	-	-	TGCGCCAGCAGCCTTAATCGGGGCGACTATAATTCACCCCTCCACTTT	CASSLNRGDYNSPLHF
TRBV27	TRBJ1-1	-	-	TGTGCCAGCAGCCAACAAGGGGCTTTCGAAGCTTTCTTT	CASSQQGAFEAFF
TRBV4-1	TRBJ1-2	TRBD1	-	TGCGCCAGCAGCCAACTGGGACAGGGGGACTATGGCTACACCTTC	CASSQLGQGDYGYTF
TRBV4-3	TRBJ1-2	-	once	TGCGCCAGCAGTCAATCCCGGGCCGCGGGGAGCTATGGCTACACCTTC	CASSQSRAAGSYGYTF
TRBV27	TRBJ2-5	-	once	TGTGCCAGCAGTCTACGAGGGGAGGAGACCCAGTACTTC	CASSLRGEETQYF
TRBV5-1	TRBJ2-2	TRBD1	-	TGCGCCAGCAGCTGGGGACAGGGTCTCACCGGGGAGCTGTTTTTT	CASSWGQGLTGELFF
TRBV5-6	TRBJ1-1	-	-	TGTGCCAGCAGCGTAATGCGGTACACTGAAGCTTTCTTT	CASSVMRYTEAFF
TRBV5-4	TRBJ2-3	-	-	TGTGCCAGCAGCCCGGTCGGGCGGGGCGCTGATACGCAGTATTTT	CASSPVGRGADTQYF
TRBV11-2	TRBJ2-7	TRBD2	-	TGTGCCAGCAGGGGACTAGCGAGGACCTACGAGCAGTACTTC	CASRGLARTYEQYF
TRBV19	TRBJ2-7	TRBD2	-	TGTGCCAGTAGTATTCGAACCGCACTAGCGGGAGGCTCCTACGAGCAGTACTTC	CASSIRTALAGGSYEQYF
TRBV7-9	TRBJ2-5	-	-	TGTGCCAGCAGCTTAAAGTTTGGTCCGCGGGAGACCCAGTACTTC	CASSLKFGPRETQYF
TRBV2	TRBJ2-5	TRBD2	-	TGTGCCAGCAGTGAGGGAACTAGCGGGTATGAGACCCAGTACTTC	CASSEGTSGYETQYF
TRBV4-3	TRBJ2-1	TRBD2	-	TGCGCCAGCAGCCAGCCGATTAGCGGGCCCGACAATGAGCAGTTCTTC	CASSQPISGPDNEQFF
TRBV10-3	TRBJ1-1	-	once	TGTGCCATCAGTGAGTCAGGGTTTGGCGACGGAAGGAACACTGAAGCTTTCTTT	CAISESGFGDGRNTEAFF
TRBV19	TRBJ1-5	-	-	TGTGCCAGTAGTATTAAACATCTGAGCAATCAGCCCCAGCATTTT	CASSIKHLSNQPQHF
TRBV2	TRBJ2-7	-	-	TGTGCCAGCAGTGAAGCTCGGCCCGCCCACGAGCAGTACTTC	CASSEARPAHEQYF
TRBV4-1	TRBJ2-7	TRBD2	-	TGCGCCAGCAGCCCCGCGGGGAGGGAGAACTACGAGCAGTACTTC	CASSPAGRENYEQYF
TRBV6-5	TRBJ2-1	TRBD2	-	TGTGCCAGCAGCTTAGCGGGAAATGAGCAGTTCTTC	CASSLAGNEQFF
TRBV5-8	TRBJ1-1	-	-	TGTGCCAGCAGCTTGGCAGGGCAGGGTAACACTGAAGCTTTCTTT	CASSLAGQGNTEAFF
TRBV28	TRBJ1-2	-	-	TGTGCCAGCAGTTTTGGGACCGTGGATGGCTACACCTTC	CASSFGTVDGYTF
TRBV19	TRBJ2-5	-	-	TGTGCCAGTAGTATAGGGGGTATGGCGCGGGAGACCCAGTACTTC	CASSIGGMARETQYF
TRBV7-8	TRBJ2-7	-	-	TGTGCCAGCAGCTTAGCAGGGGGGGGGCGCGAGCAGTACTTC	CASSLAGGGREQYF
TRBV7-9	TRBJ2-7	TRBD1	-	TGTGCCAGCAGTCAGAATTACCGGGACAGGGCCCACGAGCAGTACTTC	CASSQNYRDRAHEQYF
TRBV5-4	TRBJ2-5	-	-	TGTGCCAGCAGCTTGGAACAAGCGGAGACCCAGTACTTC	CASSLEQAETQYF
TRBV27	TRBJ2-7	TRBD1	-	TGTGCCAGCAGTCCTTCAGGGGGTGAAAGGTCCTACGAGCAGTACTTC	CASSPSGGERSYEQYF
TRBV7-2	TRBJ2-1	TRBD2	-	TGTGCCAGCAGCTTGGGCCCCCTAGCGGGTGAATACAATGAGCAGTTCTTC	CASSLGPLAGEYNEQFF
TRBV27	TRBJ2-2	TRBD2	once	TGTGCCAGCAGTGTCAGACTAGCGGGAGTAGCCGGGGAGCTGTTTTTT	CASSVRLAGVAGELFF
TRBV4-3	TRBJ2-1	TRBD2	-	TGCGCCAGCAGCCAAACCGGGACTAGCGGGAGGACCGGGGATGAGCAGTTCTTC	CASSQTGTSGRTGDEQFF
TRBV12-5	TRBJ2-1	TRBD2	-	TGTGCTAGTGGTATACCGACTAGCGGGAGGAACGATGAGCAGTTCTTC	CASGIPTSGRNDEQFF
TRBV5-6	TRBJ2-2	TRBD2	-	TGTGCCAGCAGCTTTTTCCCTCGGGAGGGCTCCGGGGAGCTGTTTTTT	CASSFFPREGSGELFF
TRBV10-3	TRBJ2-6	-	-	TGTGCCATCAGAGAAAAGACCTCTGGGGCCAACGTCCTGACTTTC	CAIREKTSGANVLTF
TRBV7-6	TRBJ1-5	-	once	TGTGCCAGCAGCCCTGGGAGAGCCGGTCAGCCCCAGCATTTT	CASSPGRAGQPQHF
TRBV4-1	TRBJ2-5	-	-	TGCGCCAGCAGACATCCCGGGGGAGGTCAAGAGACCCAGTACTTC	CASRHPGGGQETQYF
TRBV19	TRBJ1-2	-	-	TGTGCCAGTAGTGCCGGATCTAACTATGGCTACACCTTC	CASSAGSNYGYTF
TRBV19	TRBJ1-2	TRBD1	-	TGTGCCAGTACCACCCCGGGGGCAGGGGGCGACTATGGCTACACCTTC	CASTTPGAGGDYGYTF
TRBV6-1	TRBJ2-1	-	once	TGTGCCAGCAGTGAACGGGTACTGCAGGAGCAGTTCTTC	CASSERVLQEQFF
TRBV15	TRBJ2-7	TRBD1	-	TGTGCCACCAGCAACCGGGACAGGGTCTACGAGCAGTACTTC	CATSNRDRVYEQYF
TRBV10-1	TRBJ1-5	-	once	TGCGCCAGCAGTGCACCCGTTCACGACAGGCGGTTTAGCAATCAGCCCCAGCATTTT	CASSAPVHDRRFSNQPQHF
TRBV2	TRBJ2-6	-	-	TGTGCCAGCAGGAACCGGGAGAGGTCTGGGGCCAACGTCCTGACTTTC	CASRNRERSGANVLTF
TRBV7-8	TRBJ2-4	TRBD2	-	TGTGCCAGCAGCTCGGGACTAGCTATTGGCATTCAGTACTTC	CASSSGLAIGIQYF
TRBV27	TRBJ2-7	-	-	TGTGCCAGCAGTTTATTCTCACGGACCGCGGTGGGGTACGAGCAGTACTTC	CASSLFSRTAVGYEQYF
TRBV28	TRBJ1-2	-	-	TGTGCCAGCAGAGGGGGGGGCCACTACGGCTACACCTTC	CASRGGGHYGYTF
TRBV5-4	TRBJ2-3	-	once	TGTGCCAGCAGCCCCAGATCAAAGGGAGATACGCAGTATTTT	CASSPRSKGDTQYF